Each of the 12 T cell receptor beta chains below was sequenced from the same sample in a study of radiation and T cells in renal cell carcinoma. TCRdb's copy holds only in-frame clones and misses some; the assay was immunoSEQ multiplex PCR. The data hold 20,000 to 25,000 clones, with 80% observed a single time. The time point: baseline pretreatment blood. Regarding treatment: 15 Gy SBRT to primary tumor, nephrectomy 4 weeks later. The source material was blood, sampled from a patient whose treatment included radiotherapy and nephrectomy. Receptor source: a man aged 55-75 years with renal cell carcinoma.

The chain is built from TRBV10-2 and TRBJ2-1; 10 bases match TRBD2. Germline V lookup: CDR1 WSHSY, CDR2 SAAADI. This CDR3 spans 16 amino acids. V shed 2 bases, J shed 4 bases, and the junction held 5 bases outside the gene matches. As DNA, the CDR3 is TGCGCCAGCAGTGAGAGCGGGAGGGCCCGTTACAATGAGCAGTTCTTC. Translating it yields CASSESGRARYNEQFF.

The chain combines TRBV7-9 with TRBJ2-7, with D perhaps matching TRBD2 (6 bases). V was clipped by 5 bases and J by 2 bases, with 10 bases between them. This CDR3 contains 13 residues. The V gene's germline CDR1 is SEHNR and CDR2 FQNEAQ (reference sequence). The CDR3 reads CASSPLAPYEQYF. CDR3 nucleotide sequence: TGTGCCAGCAGCCCTCTAGCGCCCTACGAGCAGTACTTC.

This chain connects TRBV19 to TRBJ2-3; D not resolved. Trimming took off 3 bases at V and 5 bases at J, with 12 bases between the two ends. Germline CDR1 reads LNHDA; CDR2 reads SQIVND (reference sequence). The CDR3 contains 14 residues. CDR3 region: CASSILGSGDTQYF. The CDR3 DNA reads TGTGCCAGTAGTATCCTGGGGTCCGGAGATACGCAGTATTTT.

The chain combines TRBV6-1 with TRBJ1-3, with a possible D match to TRBD1 (5 bases). Trimming removed 7 bases at V and 2 bases at J, with 15 bases between. The CDR3 runs to 15 residues. The germline CDR1 and CDR2 sequences are MNHNS and SASEGT. The DNA of the CDR3 is TGTGCCAGCACTACGGGGTGGGGCCCTGGAAACACCATATATTTT. Amino acids: CASTTGWGPGNTIYF.

This chain joins TRBV5-1 and TRBJ2-7; TRBD1 matches 8 bases. V lost 5 bases to trimming and J lost 0 bases; unmatched junction nucleotides: 7. The CDR3 is 15 amino acids. Germline CDR1 and CDR2: SGHRS and YFSETQ. This CDR3 is CASSQFTGGSYEQYF. Here the CDR3 DNA reads TGCGCCAGCAGTCAGTTTACAGGGGGCTCCTACGAGCAGTACTTC.

The chain joins TRBV5-1 to TRBJ2-3; D possibly corresponds to TRBD1 (6 bases). The CDR3 covers 16 residues. Between the trimmed V and J ends, which lost 4 bases and 0 bases, there was a span of 15 bases. The V gene's germline CDR1 is SGHRS and CDR2 YFSETQ. The CDR3 DNA follows: TGCGCCAGCAGCCTTGGGGGCGGACCTAGCACAGATACGCAGTATTTT. It encodes CASSLGGGPSTDTQYF.

The chain recombines TRBV6-6 with TRBJ1-6; D call uncertain. CDR1 is MNHNY, CDR2 SVGAGI, per germline (reference sequence). Trimming pared 6 bases from V and 4 bases from J, leaving 10 bases between. The CDR3 has 14 residues. Here the CDR3 DNA reads TGTGCCAGCAGATTGTCGGATTATAATTCACCCCTCCACTTT. It specifies CASRLSDYNSPLHF.

The chain has TRBV27 and TRBJ1-2, with 7 bases identical to TRBD1. V shed 5 bases and J 6 bases; nucleotides not matched to a gene: 9. Germline-derived CDR1 and CDR2 are MNHEY and SMNVEV (reference sequence). The CDR3 totals 14 residues. CDR3 in amino acids: CASSERQGWDGYTF. The CDR3 DNA is TGTGCCAGCAGTGAGCGACAGGGTTGGGATGGCTACACCTTC.

The rearrangement joins TRBV7-2 to TRBJ2-7; D might be TRBD2 (6 bases). The CDR3 loop spans 14 amino acids. Trimming stripped 5 bases from V and 7 bases from J, with 18 bases between. Per the germline V gene, CDR1 is SGHTA and CDR2 is FQGNSA. The CDR3 loop is CASSVVIRDSEQYF. The CDR3 DNA follows: TGTGCCAGCAGCGTAGTTATCAGGGACTCTGAGCAGTACTTC. The full variable domain, its missing parts supplied by reference TRBV7-2 and TRBJ2-7, is GAGVSQSPSNKVTEKGKDVELRCDPISGHTALYWYRQSLGQGLEFLIYFQGNSAPDKSGLPSDRFSAERTGGSVSTLTIQRTQQEDSAVYLCASSVVIRDSEQYFGPGTRLTVT.

The genes are TRBV11-2 and TRBJ2-1; no clear D gene. This CDR3 is 13 amino acids long. Germline V gives CDR1 SGHAT, CDR2 FQNNGV. V lost 8 bases and J 6 bases, leaving 14 bases between the germline ends. Written as DNA, the CDR3 is TGTGCCAGCGGTCGCGCGTCAGGCAATGAGCAGTTCTTC. It translates to CASGRASGNEQFF.

The V gene is TRBV5-1, the J gene TRBJ2-2; unclear D gene. Trimming shortened V by 4 bases and J by 1 base, and 17 bases separated the two germline ends. The CDR3 contains 17 residues. Germline CDR1 reads SGHRS; CDR2 reads YFSETQ. The CDR3 region is CASSRSPQTMNTGELFF. For the CDR3, the DNA is TGCGCCAGCAGCCGCAGTCCACAGACAATGAACACCGGGGAGCTGTTTTTT.

The chain combines TRBV6-6 with TRBJ1-4; the D is unclear. The germline V gene encodes CDR1 MNHNY and CDR2 SVGAGI (reference sequence). Between the trimmed V and J ends, which lost 0 bases and 12 bases, there was a span of 14 bases. The CDR3 consists of 14 residues. CDR3 sequence: CASSYSSAPEELFF. CDR3 bases: TGTGCCAGCAGTTACTCGTCAGCACCTGAGGAACTGTTTTTT.